In its sample, the clone carrying this T cell receptor beta chain was seen a few times. The record originates from a study of blood T cell repertoires in COVID-19. Clones were read by immunoSEQ multiplex PCR, and TCRdb kept only the in-frame ones, dropping some. The table shows about 120,000 clones, with about 80% occurring only once. The CDR3 has 12 residues. Germline V CDR1 and CDR2: MNHNS, SASEGT. V dropped 2 bases and J dropped 10 bases, with 11 bases sitting between them. Sequenced input: peripheral blood. The V call is TRBV6-1, the J call TRBJ1-1, with D perhaps matching TRBD1 (6 bases). The clonotype was recovered from a man in his 70s with active or convalescent COVID-19. This chain's CDR3 is CASSESTGTAFF. The CDR3 region has the DNA TGTGCCAGCAGTGAATCAACAGGGACAGCTTTCTTT.